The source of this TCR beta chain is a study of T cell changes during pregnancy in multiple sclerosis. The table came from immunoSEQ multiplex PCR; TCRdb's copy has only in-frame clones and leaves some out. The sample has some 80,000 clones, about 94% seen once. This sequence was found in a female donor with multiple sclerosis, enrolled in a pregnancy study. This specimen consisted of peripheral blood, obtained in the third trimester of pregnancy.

CDR3 loop: CASKRLAGEGEQYF. The CDR3 DNA reads TGTGCCAGCAAACGGCTAGCGGGGGAGGGCGAGCAGTACTTC. The rearrangement links TRBV6-5 to TRBJ2-7; TRBD2 matches 10 bases. Germline CDR1 MNHEY, CDR2 SVGAGI. This CDR3 region has 14 residues. Trimming cost V 7 bases and J 6 bases; bases outside gene matches: 9.